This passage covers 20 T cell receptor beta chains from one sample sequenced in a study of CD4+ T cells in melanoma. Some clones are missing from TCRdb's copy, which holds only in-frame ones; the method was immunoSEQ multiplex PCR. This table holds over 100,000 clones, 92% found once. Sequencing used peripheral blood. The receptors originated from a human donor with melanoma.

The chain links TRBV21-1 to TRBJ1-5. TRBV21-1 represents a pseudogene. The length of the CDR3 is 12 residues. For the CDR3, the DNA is TGTGCCAGCAGCAAAAGGGTTCAGCCCCAGCATTTT. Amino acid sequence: CASSKRVQPQHF.

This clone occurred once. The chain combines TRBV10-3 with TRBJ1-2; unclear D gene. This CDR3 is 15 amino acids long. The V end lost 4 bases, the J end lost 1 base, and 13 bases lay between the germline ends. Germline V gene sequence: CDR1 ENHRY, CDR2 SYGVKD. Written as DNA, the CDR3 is TGTGCCATCAGTGTTGATGGTCCCTTTAACTATGGCTACACCTTC. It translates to CAISVDGPFNYGYTF.

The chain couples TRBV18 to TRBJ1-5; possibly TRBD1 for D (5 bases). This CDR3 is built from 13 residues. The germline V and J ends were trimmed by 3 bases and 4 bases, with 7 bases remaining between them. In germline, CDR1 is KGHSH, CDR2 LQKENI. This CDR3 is CASSPWGNQPQHF. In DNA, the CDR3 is TGTGCCAGCTCACCTTGGGGGAATCAGCCCCAGCATTTT. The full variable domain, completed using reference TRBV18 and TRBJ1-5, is NAGVMQNPRHLVRRRGQEARLRCSPMKGHSHVYWYRQLPEEGLKFMVYLQKENIIDESGMPKERFSAEFPKEGPSILRIQQVVRGDSAAYFCASSPWGNQPQHFGDGTRLSIL.

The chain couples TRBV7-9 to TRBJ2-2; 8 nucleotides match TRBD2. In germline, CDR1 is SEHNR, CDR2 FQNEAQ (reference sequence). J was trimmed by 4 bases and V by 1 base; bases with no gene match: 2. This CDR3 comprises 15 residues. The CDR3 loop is CASSLGTSPTGELFF. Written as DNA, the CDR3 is TGTGCCAGCAGCTTAGGGACTAGCCCCACCGGGGAGCTGTTTTTT. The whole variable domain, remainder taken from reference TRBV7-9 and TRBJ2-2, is DTGVSQNPRHKITKRGQNVTFRCDPISEHNRLYWYRQTLGQGPEFLTYFQNEAQLEKSRLLSDRFSAERPKGSFSTLEIQRTEQGDSAMYLCASSLGTSPTGELFFGEGSRLTVL.

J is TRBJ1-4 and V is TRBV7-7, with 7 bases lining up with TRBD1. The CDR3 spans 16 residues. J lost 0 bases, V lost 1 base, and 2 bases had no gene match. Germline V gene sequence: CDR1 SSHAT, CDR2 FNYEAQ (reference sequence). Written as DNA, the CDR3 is TGTGCCAGCAGCTTAGGGACAGGAGCAACTAATGAAAAACTGTTTTTT. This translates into CASSLGTGATNEKLFF.

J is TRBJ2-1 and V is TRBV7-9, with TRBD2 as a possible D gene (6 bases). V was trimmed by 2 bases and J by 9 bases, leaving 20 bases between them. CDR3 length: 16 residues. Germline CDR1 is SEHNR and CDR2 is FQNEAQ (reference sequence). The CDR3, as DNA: TGTGCCAGCAGCTTACCCCCGGAAGGGTCGGGGGTTGAGCAGTTCTTC. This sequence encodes CASSLPPEGSGVEQFF.

As DNA, the CDR3 is TGTGCCAACGGGGACAGACCTAACTATGGCTACACCTTC. Amino acids: CANGDRPNYGYTF. The chain carries TRBV14 and TRBJ1-2; 7 bases map to TRBD1. V lost 10 bases, J lost 0 bases, and 5 bases stayed unmatched. This CDR3 contains 13 residues. Germline V gives CDR1 SGHDN, CDR2 FVKESK.

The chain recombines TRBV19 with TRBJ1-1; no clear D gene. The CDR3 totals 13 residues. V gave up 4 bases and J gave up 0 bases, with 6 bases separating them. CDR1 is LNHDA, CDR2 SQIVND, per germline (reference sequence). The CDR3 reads CASSTQMNTEAFF. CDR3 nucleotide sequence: TGTGCCAGTAGTACTCAGATGAACACTGAAGCTTTCTTT.

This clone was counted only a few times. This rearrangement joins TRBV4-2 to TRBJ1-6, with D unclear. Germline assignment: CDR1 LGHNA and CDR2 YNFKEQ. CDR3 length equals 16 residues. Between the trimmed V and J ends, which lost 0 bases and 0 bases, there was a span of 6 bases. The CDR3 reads CASSQDHDSYNSPLHF. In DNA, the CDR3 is TGTGCCAGCAGCCAAGACCATGACTCCTATAATTCACCCCTCCACTTT.

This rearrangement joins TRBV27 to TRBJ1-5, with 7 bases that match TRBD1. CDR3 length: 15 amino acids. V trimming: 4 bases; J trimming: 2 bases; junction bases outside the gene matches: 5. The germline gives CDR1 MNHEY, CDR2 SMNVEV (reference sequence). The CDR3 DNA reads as TGTGCCAGCAGTTGGGACAGCTCGGGCAATCAGCCCCAGCATTTT. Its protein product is CASSWDSSGNQPQHF.

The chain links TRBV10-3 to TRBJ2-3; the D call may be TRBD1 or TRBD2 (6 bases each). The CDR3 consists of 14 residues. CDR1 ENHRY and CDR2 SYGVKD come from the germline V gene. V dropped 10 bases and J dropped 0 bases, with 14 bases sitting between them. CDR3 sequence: CASGATGSTDTQYF. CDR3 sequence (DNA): TGTGCCAGCGGGGCAACAGGGAGCACAGATACGCAGTATTTT.

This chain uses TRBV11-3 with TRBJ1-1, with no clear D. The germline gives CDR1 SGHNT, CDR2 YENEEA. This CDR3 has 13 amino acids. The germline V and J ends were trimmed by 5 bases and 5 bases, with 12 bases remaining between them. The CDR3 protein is CASSRGRTTEAFF. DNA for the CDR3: TGTGCCAGCAGCCGCGGGAGGACTACTGAAGCTTTCTTT.

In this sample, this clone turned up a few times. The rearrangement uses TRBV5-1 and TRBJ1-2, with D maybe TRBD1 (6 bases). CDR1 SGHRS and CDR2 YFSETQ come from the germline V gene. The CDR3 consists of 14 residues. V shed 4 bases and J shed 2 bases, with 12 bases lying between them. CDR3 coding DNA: TGCGCCAGCAGCCTGGACAGCTCCAACTATGGCTACACCTTC. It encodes CASSLDSSNYGYTF.

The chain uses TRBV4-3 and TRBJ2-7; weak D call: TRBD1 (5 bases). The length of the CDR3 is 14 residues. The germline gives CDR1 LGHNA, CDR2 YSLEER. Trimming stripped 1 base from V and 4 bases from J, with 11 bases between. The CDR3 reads CASSQGSRVYEQYF. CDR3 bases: TGCGCCAGCAGCCAAGGTAGCAGGGTTTACGAGCAGTACTTC.

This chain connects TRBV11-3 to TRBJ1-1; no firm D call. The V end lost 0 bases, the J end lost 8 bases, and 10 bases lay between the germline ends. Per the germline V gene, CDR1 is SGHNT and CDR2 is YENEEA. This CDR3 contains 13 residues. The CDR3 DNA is TGTGCCAGCAGCTTAGAGGCAGACCGGGAAGCTTTCTTT. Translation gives CASSLEADREAFF.

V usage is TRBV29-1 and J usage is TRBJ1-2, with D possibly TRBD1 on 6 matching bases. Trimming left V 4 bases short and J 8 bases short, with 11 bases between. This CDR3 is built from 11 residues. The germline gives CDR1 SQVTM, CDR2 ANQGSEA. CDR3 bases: TGCAGCGTTGCACAGGGAGGCGGCTACACCTTC. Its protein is CSVAQGGGYTF.

In DNA form, the CDR3 reads TGTGCCAGCAGACGGTGGGGCCACAATGAGCAGTTCTTC. It codes for CASRRWGHNEQFF. The V gene is TRBV14, the J gene TRBJ2-1; tentative D call: TRBD1 (5 bases). The V gene's germline CDR1 is SGHDN and CDR2 FVKESK. The V end was cut by 6 bases, the J end by 5 bases, with 11 bases between. CDR3 length: 13 residues.

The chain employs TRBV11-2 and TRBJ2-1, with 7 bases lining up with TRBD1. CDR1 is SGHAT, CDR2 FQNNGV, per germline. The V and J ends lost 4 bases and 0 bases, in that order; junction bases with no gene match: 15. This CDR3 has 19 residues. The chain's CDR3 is CASSSRTGLGTTSYNEQFF. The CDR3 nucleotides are TGTGCCAGCAGCTCTAGGACAGGTTTGGGGACCACCTCCTACAATGAGCAGTTCTTC.

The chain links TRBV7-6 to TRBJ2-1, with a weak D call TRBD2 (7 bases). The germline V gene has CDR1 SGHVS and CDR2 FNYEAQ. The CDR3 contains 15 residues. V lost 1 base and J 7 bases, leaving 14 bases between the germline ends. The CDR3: CASSLVRGAGNEQFF. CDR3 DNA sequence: TGTGCCAGCAGCTTAGTACGGGGGGCGGGGAATGAGCAGTTCTTC.

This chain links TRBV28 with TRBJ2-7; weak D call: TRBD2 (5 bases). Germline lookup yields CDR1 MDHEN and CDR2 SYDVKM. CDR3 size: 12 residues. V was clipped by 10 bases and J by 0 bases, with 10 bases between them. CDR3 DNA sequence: TGTGCCACCCGGGAAAGCTCCTACGAGCAGTACTTC. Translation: CATRESSYEQYF.